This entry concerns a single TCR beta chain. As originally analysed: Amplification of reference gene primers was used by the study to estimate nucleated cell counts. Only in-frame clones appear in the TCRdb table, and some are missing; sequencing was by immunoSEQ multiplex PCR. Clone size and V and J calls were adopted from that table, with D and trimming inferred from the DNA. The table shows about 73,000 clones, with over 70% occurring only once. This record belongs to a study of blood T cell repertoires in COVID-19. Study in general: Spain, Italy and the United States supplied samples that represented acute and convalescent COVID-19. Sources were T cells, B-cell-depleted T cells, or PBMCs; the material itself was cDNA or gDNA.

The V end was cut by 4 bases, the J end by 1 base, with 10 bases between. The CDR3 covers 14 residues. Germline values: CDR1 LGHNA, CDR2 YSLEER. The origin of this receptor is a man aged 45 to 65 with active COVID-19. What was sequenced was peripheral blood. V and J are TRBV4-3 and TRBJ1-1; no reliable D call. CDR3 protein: CASSPEVANTEAFF. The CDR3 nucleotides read TGCGCCAGCAGCCCTGAGGTGGCGAACACTGAAGCTTTCTTT.